This T cell receptor beta chain derives from a study of T cell responses to AZD1222 COVID-19 vaccine (dated by TCRdb to the early 2020s). Turning to the overall study: AZD1222 recipients given second doses at about 4 weeks or at about 12 weeks were pooled, since spike-specific TCR depth and breadth were not found to differ between the two schedules. Trial participants were enrolled by age into 18-55, 56-69 and 70-plus year subgroups, with roughly 160, 29 and 62 TCR-sequenced participants respectively. TCR sequencing was performed for 233 trial participants, of whom about 200 were given two doses of AZD1222 and about 25 were given two doses of MenACWY control vaccine. Here is what the overall study found, with its caveats: Nearly half of unique spike-specific TCRs reportedly recognized epitopes outside regions mutated in the B.1.351 and B.1.1.7 variants. Conclusions about previously exposed vaccinees are limited, since just five or six AZD1222 recipients were seropositive for SARS-CoV-2 at baseline. Most participants were white British and females outnumbered males, and the authors suggested that clonal diversity may have been underestimated. Because no day 14 peak-response samples were available, the repertoires could be characterized only after the peak T cell response. After two AZD1222 doses, spike-specific TCR breadth and depth were significantly higher than at day 0 and than in MenACWY recipients. The 56-69-year group was small, and its depth increase did not reach significance, likely because of low power. Vaccine-associated CD4 TCRs spanned the whole spike protein, with dominant responses in regions 160-218 and 743-854.

For this clone: Which antigen it targets is not known. Nothing much larger sits one base from this clone, and base qualities are not available.

Per the publication, the time point label means: baseline before first vaccination. Samples from vaccinated people were obtained from the UK trials COV001 and COV002, which included a single-blind randomized controlled phase 2/3 trial of AZD1222 (ChAdOx1 nCoV-19) in healthy adults. For TCRbeta chain sequencing, PBMC samples were collected from trial participants at day 0 and at day 28 after the second dose. The CDR3 regions of human TCRbeta chains were subjected to immunosequencing. Regarding the original processing steps: Repertoire TCRs were checked for matches against a reference library of SARS-CoV-2-specific TCRs that had been generated using the MIRA antigen-specificity platform. Breadth was defined as the fraction of unique TCRs that were SARS-CoV-2-associated. Depth was defined as the fraction of total T cells that were SARS-CoV-2-associated. Using the MIRA data, every spike-specific TCR was mapped to the spike region that the TCR reacted to and assigned to either a CD4 or a CD8 class. Log10-transformed breadth and depth values were compared by one-way ANOVA with Sidak's multiple comparisons tests. TCRdb provides this immuneACCESS table in a form limited to in-frame rearrangements. Some clones are lacking; in checked studies, under half of them reflect an unresolved V gene, and why the rest are absent is not known. V, J and clone size reflect that table, while D and trimming were determined from the DNA. The sample table holds approximately 150,000 clones, of which around 92% were seen once. 0.7% to 0.9% of the sample goes to the ten largest clones.

The germline V gene encodes CDR1 LNHNV and CDR2 YYDKDF (reference sequence). The CDR3 starts with the cysteine, ends with the phenylalanine, and has 13 residues. CDR3 DNA is the only sequence kept; it has 39 bases, read in frame from the first base. V and J are truncated by 1 base and 7 bases respectively, leaving an intervening sequence of 7 bases. The chain uses TRBV15 and TRBJ1-4; the D gene identity is not certain. This TCR was sampled from an adult in good health. Source: peripheral blood, taken on day 0 of AZD1222 vaccination. The CDR3 is CATSRVKFEKLFF. The base sequence is TGTGCCACCAGCAGAGTTAAATTTGAAAAACTGTTTTTT.